Shown below are 22 T cell receptor beta chains from a single sample sequenced in a study of CD8+ T cells in alopecia areata. Treatment: oral pan-JAK inhibitor, 5-10 mg twice daily. cDNA prepared by RNA extraction and subsequent reverse transcription served as the template for sequencing. Method: immunoSEQ multiplex PCR; TCRdb's copy keeps in-frame clones and lacks some. Here the sample spans about 180,000 clones, about 55% being singletons. This specimen consisted of CD8+ T cells sorted from blood, obtained at week 24, from a patient treated with tofacitinib. These receptors all stem from a human donor with alopecia areata.

The chain employs TRBV15 and TRBJ1-5, with a possible D match to TRBD1 (5 bases). CDR3 length: 14 residues. V lost 2 bases and J lost 4, with 9 bases in between. The germline V gene has CDR1 LNHNV and CDR2 YYDKDF (reference sequence). The CDR3 here is CATSRSGSNQPQHF. The CDR3, as DNA: TGTGCCACCAGCAGATCAGGGAGTAATCAGCCCCAGCATTTT.

This clone was recorded a few times. The chain carries TRBV10-3 and TRBJ2-1; TRBD1 aligns across 7 bases. Looked up from germline, CDR1 is ENHRY and CDR2 is SYGVKD. The J segment lost 9 bases and the V segment lost 6 bases, leaving 8 bases of the junction unmatched. The CDR3 runs 13 residues. CDR3 amino acids: CAISDREEGEQFF. The CDR3 DNA reads as TGTGCCATCAGCGACAGGGAAGAGGGTGAGCAGTTCTTC.

This clone was seen a few times. This rearrangement joins TRBV12-5 to TRBJ2-7, with unresolved D. In germline, CDR1 is LGHNT, CDR2 FRNRAP. The CDR3 is 11 amino acids. V was shortened by 5 bases and J by 3 bases, with 5 bases between the two germline ends. The CDR3: CASGLNYEQYF. CDR3 in DNA: TGTGCTAGTGGTCTGAACTACGAGCAGTACTTC.

The chain couples TRBV10-3 to TRBJ2-7; D gene unclear. Germline assignment: CDR1 ENHRY and CDR2 SYGVKD. Trimming removed 6 bases at V and 2 bases at J, with 5 bases between. This CDR3 is built from 11 residues. CDR3 sequence: CAIRTPYEQYF. The CDR3 nucleotides are TGTGCCATCAGGACACCCTACGAGCAGTACTTC.

V is TRBV9 and J is TRBJ1-3; no firm D call. Trimming shortened V by 2 bases and J by 4 bases, and 1 base separated the two germline ends. CDR1 SGDLS and CDR2 YYNGEE come from the germline V gene. The CDR3 spans 11 residues. CDR3 in amino acids: CASSVGNTIYF. The CDR3 DNA reads as TGTGCCAGCAGCGTCGGAAACACCATATATTTT.

CDR3: CASSPSSGLYQETQYF. The DNA of the CDR3 is TGTGCCAGCAGCCCGTCTAGCGGACTTTACCAAGAGACCCAGTACTTC. The chain carries TRBV27 and TRBJ2-5, with 7 bases identical to TRBD2. Germline V gene data show CDR1 as MNHEY and CDR2 as SMNVEV (reference sequence). CDR3 length equals 16 residues. With 6 bases clipped from V and 0 bases from J, the junction kept 10 bases outside the gene matches.

DNA for the CDR3: TGCGCCAGCAGCCAAGCTAGTGGGGGATATACGCAGTATTTT. Protein: CASSQASGGYTQYF. The chain recombines TRBV4-3 with TRBJ2-3, with D possibly called TRBD1 or TRBD2 (5 bases each). Trimming pared 1 base from V and 7 bases from J, leaving 12 bases between. Germline CDR1 is LGHNA and CDR2 is YSLEER. This CDR3 is 14 amino acids long.

This clone was detected a few times. The V call is TRBV6-6, the J call TRBJ2-7; a weak D match, TRBD1 (5 bases). The CDR3 length is 12 residues. From germline, CDR1 is MNHNY and CDR2 SVGAGI (reference sequence). Trimming removed 6 bases at V and 2 bases at J, with 8 bases between. For the CDR3, the DNA is TGTGCCAGCAGCTTAGGGGCCTACGAGCAGTACTTC. This sequence encodes CASSLGAYEQYF.

The chain recombines TRBV29-1 with TRBJ1-2, with D possibly being TRBD1 (6 bases). CDR3 length: 12 residues. Germline V gives CDR1 SQVTM, CDR2 ANQGSEA. V lost 4 bases, J lost 4 bases, and 10 bases lay in between. The CDR3 nucleotides are TGCAGCGTTGTTGGGACATCCTATGGCTACACCTTC. It encodes CSVVGTSYGYTF.

The genes are TRBV29-1 and TRBJ1-2; tentative D call: TRBD1 (6 bases). The CDR3 runs to 12 residues. The germline CDR1 and CDR2 sequences are SQVTM and ANQGSEA. V lost 2 bases and J lost 7, with 11 bases in between. CDR3 protein: CSVEWGRGGYTF. CDR3 coding DNA: TGCAGCGTTGAATGGGGGCGAGGTGGCTACACCTTC. Variable domain in full (rest from reference TRBV29-1 and TRBJ1-2): SAVISQKPSRDICQRGTSLTIQCQVDSQVTMMFWYRQQPGQSLTLIATANQGSEATYESGFVIDKFPISRPNLTFSTLTVSNMSPEDSSIYLCSVEWGRGGYTFGSGTRLTVV.

This clone was seen a few times. This sequence joins TRBV30 and TRBJ2-1; D unclear. V was shortened by 0 bases and J by 9 bases, with 9 bases between the two germline ends. The V gene's germline CDR1 is GTSNPN and CDR2 SVGIG (reference sequence). This CDR3 is 12 amino acids long. CDR3: CAWSVMFGEQFF. The CDR3 bases are TGTGCCTGGAGTGTAATGTTTGGTGAGCAGTTCTTC.

The CDR3 reads CASMGGYEQYF. DNA for the CDR3: TGTGCCAGTATGGGCGGCTACGAGCAGTACTTC. V and J are TRBV19 and TRBJ2-7; D uncertain. This CDR3 spans 11 amino acids. Trimming removed 7 bases from V and 3 bases from J, with 7 bases in between. Germline CDR1 is LNHDA and CDR2 is SQIVND (reference sequence).

This chain links TRBV15 with TRBJ1-2; no reliable D call. This CDR3 contains 16 residues. Trimming pared 3 bases from V and 0 bases from J, leaving 14 bases between. Germline CDR1 is LNHNV and CDR2 is YYDKDF (reference sequence). This chain's CDR3 is CATSSSRNVANYGYTF. DNA for the CDR3: TGTGCCACCAGCAGCTCCAGGAACGTTGCTAACTATGGCTACACCTTC.

J is TRBJ2-7 and V is TRBV29-1; no reliable D call. Trimming left V 6 bases short and J 0 bases short, with 12 bases between. Germline-derived CDR1 and CDR2 are SQVTM and ANQGSEA. This CDR3 region has 13 residues. CDR3 bases: TGCAGCGTCATGCCACATTACTCCTACGAGCAGTACTTC. Translating it yields CSVMPHYSYEQYF.

This clone was picked up a small number of times. The J gene is TRBJ2-7, the V gene TRBV7-9; D tentatively reads TRBD1 or TRBD2 (6 bases each). CDR1 SEHNR and CDR2 FQNEAQ come from the germline V gene (reference sequence). The V end was cut by 1 base, the J end by 8 bases, with 9 bases between. The CDR3 runs 12 residues. The CDR3, as DNA: TGTGCCAGCAGCTTAGGGGGGGCCAAGCAGTACTTC. Its translation: CASSLGGAKQYF.

This clone was counted at least ten times. This chain uses TRBV9 with TRBJ2-2, with unresolved D. The V end lost 3 bases, the J end lost 4 bases, and 1 base lay between the germline ends. The CDR3 consists of 11 residues. The V gene's germline CDR1 is SGDLS and CDR2 YYNGEE. The CDR3, as DNA: TGTGCCAGCAGCGCCACCGGGGAGCTGTTTTTT. Its protein product is CASSATGELFF.

The rearrangement joins TRBV13 to TRBJ2-7, with D perhaps given as TRBD1 or TRBD2 (6 bases each). Trimming shortened V by 8 bases and J by 5 bases, and 13 bases separated the two germline ends. This CDR3 spans 12 amino acids. The germline gives CDR1 PRHDT, CDR2 FYEKMQ (reference sequence). CDR3 sequence: CASGRGGDEQYF. In DNA form, the CDR3 reads TGTGCCAGCGGCAGGGGAGGCGACGAGCAGTACTTC.

This clone was counted once. This likely reflects a read error, since a far larger clone is one base away. The chain is built from TRBV7-9 and TRBJ1-1; TRBD1 might be the D (5 bases). Germline CDR1 and CDR2: SEHNR and FQNEAQ (reference sequence). This CDR3 is 10 amino acids long. Trimming took 8 bases from V and 5 from J, leaving 6 bases between them. CDR3: CASGGTEAFF. The CDR3 DNA reads as TGTGCCAGCGGGGGGACTGAAGCTTTCTTT. Full variable domain (rest looked up from reference TRBV7-9 and TRBJ1-1): DTGVSQNPRHKITKRGQNVTFRCDPISEHNRLYWYRQTLGQGPEFLTYFQNEAQLEKSRLLSDRFSAERPKGSFSTLEIQRTEQGDSAMYLCASGGTEAFFGQGTRLTVV.

CDR3 bases: TGTGCCAGCAGTTACGGACAGGGTGGCTACACCTTC. It yields the protein CASSYGQGGYTF. V and J are TRBV6-5 and TRBJ1-2, with 8 nucleotides matching TRBD1. The V gene's germline CDR1 is MNHEY and CDR2 SVGAGI. The junction had 0 bases not matched to a gene; V was cut back by 2 bases and J by 7 bases. The CDR3 is 12 residues long.

Written as DNA, the CDR3 is TGTGCCAGCAGCGTAGGGGGAATGGGCACTGAAGCTTTCTTT. Protein product: CASSVGGMGTEAFF. The chain employs TRBV9 and TRBJ1-1; D remains unclear. The germline V gene has CDR1 SGDLS and CDR2 YYNGEE. CDR3 length: 14 amino acids. V was cut by 0 bases and J by 4 bases, with 10 bases left in between.

This clone has only a few counts. At the DNA level, this CDR3 is encoded by other sequences in the same sample as well. The rearrangement joins TRBV29-1 to TRBJ2-7; 11 bases line up with TRBD2. This CDR3 contains 13 residues. J gave up 0 bases and V 7 bases, and 2 bases lay outside the gene matches. Germline lookup yields CDR1 SQVTM and CDR2 ANQGSEA. CDR3 region: CSATSGSSYEQYF. The CDR3 DNA reads as TGCAGCGCAACTAGCGGGAGCTCCTACGAGCAGTACTTC.

This clone has a handful of counts. This rearrangement joins TRBV30 to TRBJ1-5, with D uncertain. V lost 2 bases to trimming and J lost 3 bases, with 8 bases between them. This CDR3 has 13 residues. Germline loops: CDR1 GTSNPN, CDR2 SVGIG (reference sequence). This chain's CDR3 is CAWSKATNQPQHF. Here the CDR3 DNA reads TGTGCCTGGAGTAAGGCTACCAATCAGCCCCAGCATTTT.